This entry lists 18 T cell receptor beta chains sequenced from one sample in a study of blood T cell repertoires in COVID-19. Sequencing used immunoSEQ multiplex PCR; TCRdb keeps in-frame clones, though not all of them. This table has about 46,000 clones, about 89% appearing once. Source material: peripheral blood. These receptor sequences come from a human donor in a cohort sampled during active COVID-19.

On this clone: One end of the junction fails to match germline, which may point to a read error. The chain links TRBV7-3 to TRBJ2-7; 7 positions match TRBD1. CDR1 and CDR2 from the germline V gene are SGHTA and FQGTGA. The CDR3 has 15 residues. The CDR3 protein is CASSLTGTAPYEQYF. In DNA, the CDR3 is TGTGCCAGCAGCCTAACCGGGACAGCACCTTACGAGCAGTACTTC.

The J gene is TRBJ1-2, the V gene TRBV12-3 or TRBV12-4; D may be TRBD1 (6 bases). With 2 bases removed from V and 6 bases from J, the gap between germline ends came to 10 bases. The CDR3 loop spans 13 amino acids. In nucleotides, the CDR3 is TGTGCCAGCAGTTTACCAGGGGCGGATGGCTACACCTTC. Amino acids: CASSLPGADGYTF.

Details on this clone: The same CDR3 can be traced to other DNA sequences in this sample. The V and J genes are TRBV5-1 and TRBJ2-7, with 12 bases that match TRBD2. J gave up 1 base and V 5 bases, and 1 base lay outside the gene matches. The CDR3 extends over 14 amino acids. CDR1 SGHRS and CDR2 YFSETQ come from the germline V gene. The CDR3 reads CASSGTSGSYEQYF. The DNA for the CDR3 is TGCGCCAGCAGTGGGACTAGCGGGTCCTACGAGCAGTACTTC.

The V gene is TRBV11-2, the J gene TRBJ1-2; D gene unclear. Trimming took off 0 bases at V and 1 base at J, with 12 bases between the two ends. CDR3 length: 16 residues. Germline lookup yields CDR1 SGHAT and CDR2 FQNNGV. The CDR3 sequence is CASSLDPGDLNYGYTF. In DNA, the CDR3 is TGTGCCAGCAGCTTAGATCCCGGAGATCTTAACTATGGCTACACCTTC. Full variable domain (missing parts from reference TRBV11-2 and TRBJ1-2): EAGVAQSPRYKIIEKRQSVAFWCNPISGHATLYWYQQILGQGPKLLIQFQNNGVVDDSQLPKDRFSAERLKGVDSTLKIQPAKLEDSAVYLCASSLDPGDLNYGYTFGSGTRLTVV.

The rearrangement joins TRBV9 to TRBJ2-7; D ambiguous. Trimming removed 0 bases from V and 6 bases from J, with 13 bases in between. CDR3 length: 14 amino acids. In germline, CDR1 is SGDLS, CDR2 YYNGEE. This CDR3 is CASSVGPTRAEQYF. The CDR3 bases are TGTGCCAGCAGCGTAGGCCCGACTCGCGCCGAGCAGTACTTC.

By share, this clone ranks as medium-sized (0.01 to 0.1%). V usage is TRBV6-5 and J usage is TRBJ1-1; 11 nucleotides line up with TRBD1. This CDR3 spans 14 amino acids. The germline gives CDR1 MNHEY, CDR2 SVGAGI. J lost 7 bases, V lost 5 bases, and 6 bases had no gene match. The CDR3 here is CASSLGQGGIEAFF. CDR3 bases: TGTGCCAGCAGTCTGGGACAGGGGGGTATTGAAGCTTTCTTT.

DNA for the CDR3: TGTGCCAGCAGTGAATACGGCCCTGCGGGGGGCGAGCAGTACTTC. Residues: CASSEYGPAGGEQYF. The chain is built from TRBV2 and TRBJ2-7; TRBD2 matches 8 bases. The trim removed 2 bases at V and 6 bases at J, leaving 9 bases unmatched. The CDR3 is made up of 15 amino acids. Germline CDR1 SNHLY, CDR2 FYNNEI.

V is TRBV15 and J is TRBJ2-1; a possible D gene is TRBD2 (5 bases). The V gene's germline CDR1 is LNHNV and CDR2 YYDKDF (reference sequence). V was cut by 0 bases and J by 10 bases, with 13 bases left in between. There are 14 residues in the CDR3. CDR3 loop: CATSRDGSGREQFF. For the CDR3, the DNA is TGTGCCACCAGCAGAGATGGGTCTGGGAGAGAGCAGTTCTTC.

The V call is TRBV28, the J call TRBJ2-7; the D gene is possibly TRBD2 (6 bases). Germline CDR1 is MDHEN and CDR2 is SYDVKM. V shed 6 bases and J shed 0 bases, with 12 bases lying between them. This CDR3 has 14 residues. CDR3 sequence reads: CASSGTGSSYEQYF. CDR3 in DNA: TGTGCCAGCAGCGGGACTGGGAGCTCCTACGAGCAGTACTTC.

CDR3 in amino acids: CASSSTSGEQYF. In DNA, the CDR3 is TGTGCCAGCAGTTCGACTAGCGGCGAGCAGTACTTC. J is TRBJ2-7 and V is TRBV27; 9 nucleotides line up with TRBD2. Germline V gene lookup returns CDR1 MNHEY and CDR2 SMNVEV (reference sequence). V lost 4 bases to trimming and J lost 6 bases; unmatched junction nucleotides: 1. The length of the CDR3 is 12 residues.

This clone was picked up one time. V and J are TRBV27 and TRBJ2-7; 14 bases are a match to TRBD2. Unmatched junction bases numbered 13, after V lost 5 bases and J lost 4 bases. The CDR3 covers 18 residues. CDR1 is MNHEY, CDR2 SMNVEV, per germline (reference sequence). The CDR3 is CASSILGTSGRLRYEQYF. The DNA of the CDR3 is TGTGCCAGCAGTATACTCGGGACTAGCGGGAGACTAAGGTACGAGCAGTACTTC.

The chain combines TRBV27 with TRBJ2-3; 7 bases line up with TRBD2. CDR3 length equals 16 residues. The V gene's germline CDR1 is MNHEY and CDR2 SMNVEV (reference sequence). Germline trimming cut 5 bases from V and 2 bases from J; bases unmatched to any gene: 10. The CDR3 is CASSPSAGLFTDTQYF. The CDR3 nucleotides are TGTGCCAGCAGTCCGTCAGCGGGGCTATTCACAGATACGCAGTATTTT.

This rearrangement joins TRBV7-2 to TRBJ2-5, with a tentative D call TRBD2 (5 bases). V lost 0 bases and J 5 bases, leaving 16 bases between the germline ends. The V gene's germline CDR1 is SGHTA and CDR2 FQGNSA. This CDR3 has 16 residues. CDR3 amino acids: CASSLAQTGRGETQYF. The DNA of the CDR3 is TGTGCCAGCAGCTTAGCTCAGACTGGGAGAGGGGAGACCCAGTACTTC.

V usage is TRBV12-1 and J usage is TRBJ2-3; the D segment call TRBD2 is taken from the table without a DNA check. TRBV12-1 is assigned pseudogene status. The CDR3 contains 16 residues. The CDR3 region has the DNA TGTGCCAGCAGCTTCGGGGGGTCACCTAGCACAGATACGCAGTATTTT. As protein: CASSFGGSPSTDTQYF.

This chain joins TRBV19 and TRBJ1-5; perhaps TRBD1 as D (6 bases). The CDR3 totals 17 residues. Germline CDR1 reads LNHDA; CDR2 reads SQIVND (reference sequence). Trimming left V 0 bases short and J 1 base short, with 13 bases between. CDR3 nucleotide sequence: TGTGCCAGTAGTATAGATCAGGGGACAACAAGCAATCAGCCCCAGCATTTT. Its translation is CASSIDQGTTSNQPQHF. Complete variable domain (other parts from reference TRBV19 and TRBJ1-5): DGGITQSPKYLFRKEGQNVTLSCEQNLNHDAMYWYRQDPGQGLRLIYYSQIVNDFQKGDIAEGYSVSREKKESFPLTVTSAQKNPTAFYLCASSIDQGTTSNQPQHFGDGTRLSIL.

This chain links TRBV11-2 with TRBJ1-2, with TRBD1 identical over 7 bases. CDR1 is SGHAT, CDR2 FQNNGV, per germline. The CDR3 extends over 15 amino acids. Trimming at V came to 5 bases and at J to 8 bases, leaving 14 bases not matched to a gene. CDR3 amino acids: CASSGDYRGVVGYTF. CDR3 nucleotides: TGTGCCAGCAGCGGGGATTACAGGGGAGTCGTGGGCTACACCTTC.

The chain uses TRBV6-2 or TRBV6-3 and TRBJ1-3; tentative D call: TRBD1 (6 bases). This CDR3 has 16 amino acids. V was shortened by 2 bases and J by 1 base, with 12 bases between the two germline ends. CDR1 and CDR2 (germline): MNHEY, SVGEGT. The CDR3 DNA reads TGTGCCAGCAGTTACCTACGGACAGATTCTGGAAACACCATATATTTT. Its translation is CASSYLRTDSGNTIYF.

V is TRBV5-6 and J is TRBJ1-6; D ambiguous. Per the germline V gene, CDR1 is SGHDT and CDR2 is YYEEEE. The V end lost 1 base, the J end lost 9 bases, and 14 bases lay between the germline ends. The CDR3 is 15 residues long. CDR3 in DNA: TGTGCCAGCAGCTTGTTCTCAACGGGAGGTTCACCCCTCCACTTT. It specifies CASSLFSTGGSPLHF.